This TCR beta chain derives from a study of OX40 agonist ivuxolimab in advanced cancers. Findings and caveats of the study: Circulating CD4+ and CD8+ T cells showed clonal expansion by week 6 at 0.1 to 3.0 mg/kg.

Using immunoSEQ multiplex PCR, the repertoire was profiled, and TCRdb retains in-frame clones only, with some absent. This sample carries tens of thousands of clones, more than 70% of them seen once, and the ten largest clones take around 1.1%. The germline V gene encodes CDR1 MNHNS and CDR2 SASEGT. Between the trimmed V and J ends, which lost 8 bases and 7 bases, there was a span of 15 bases. The CDR3 is made up of 12 amino acids. The sample holds one count of this clone. Its target is unknown. The chain carries TRBV6-1 and TRBJ2-7; D is possibly TRBD1 (5 bases). The specimen was CD4+ or CD8+ T cells sorted from blood, collected in a trial of the OX40 agonist ivuxolimab. The clonotype originates from an adult with an advanced solid tumor such as melanoma, head and neck, liver or kidney cancer. CDR3 in DNA: TGTGCCAGCTGGCCAGGGCTGGGGGAGCAGTACTTC. Translated: CASWPGLGEQYF.